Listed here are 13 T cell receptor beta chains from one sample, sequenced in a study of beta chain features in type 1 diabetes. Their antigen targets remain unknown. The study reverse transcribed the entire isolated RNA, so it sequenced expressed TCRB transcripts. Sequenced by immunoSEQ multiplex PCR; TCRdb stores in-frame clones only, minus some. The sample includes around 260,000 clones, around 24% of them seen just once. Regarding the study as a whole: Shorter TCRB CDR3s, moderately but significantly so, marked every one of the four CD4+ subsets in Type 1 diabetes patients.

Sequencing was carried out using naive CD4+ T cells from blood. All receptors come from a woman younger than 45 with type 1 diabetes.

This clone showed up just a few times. CDR3 sequence: CALQASGANVLTF. The CDR3 coding sequence is TGTGCCTTACAGGCCTCTGGGGCCAACGTCCTGACTTTC. This chain connects TRBV30 to TRBJ2-6; possible D gene TRBD1, 5 bases. Germline values: CDR1 GTSNPN, CDR2 SVGIG (reference sequence). The CDR3 runs to 13 residues. V was trimmed by 7 bases and J by 0 bases, leaving 7 bases between them.

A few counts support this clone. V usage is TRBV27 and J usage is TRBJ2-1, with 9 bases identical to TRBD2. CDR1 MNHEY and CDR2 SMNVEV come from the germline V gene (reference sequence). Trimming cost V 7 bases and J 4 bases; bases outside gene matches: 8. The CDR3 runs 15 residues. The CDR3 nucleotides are TGTGCCAGCAATATAGCGGGAGTCCCTTACAATGAGCAGTTCTTC. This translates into CASNIAGVPYNEQFF.

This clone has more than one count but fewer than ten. The CDR3 DNA follows: TGTGCCAGTAGTAGGACAGACTCTAATGAAAAACTGTTTTTT. As protein: CASSRTDSNEKLFF. The rearrangement joins TRBV19 to TRBJ1-4; possible D gene TRBD1, 6 bases. CDR3 length equals 14 residues. The V gene lost 4 bases and the J gene lost 3 bases, with 9 bases spanning the gap. Germline assignment: CDR1 LNHDA and CDR2 SQIVND (reference sequence).

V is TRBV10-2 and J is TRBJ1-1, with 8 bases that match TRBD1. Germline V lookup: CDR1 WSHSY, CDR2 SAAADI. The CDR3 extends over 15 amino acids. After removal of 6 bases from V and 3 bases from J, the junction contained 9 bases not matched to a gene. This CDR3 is CASSTWTGRDTEAFF. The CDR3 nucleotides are TGCGCCAGCAGCACTTGGACAGGGCGGGACACTGAAGCTTTCTTT.

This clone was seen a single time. The CDR3 DNA sequence: TGTGCCAGCAGCTTAGATCGGTTTAGGACAGTAGGCACCTACGAGCAGTACTTC. It translates to CASSLDRFRTVGTYEQYF. This rearrangement joins TRBV7-8 to TRBJ2-7; tentative D call: TRBD1 (6 bases). The CDR3 consists of 18 residues. The germline V gene has CDR1 SGHVS and CDR2 FQNEAQ. V lost 1 base to trimming and J lost 2 bases, with 21 bases between them.

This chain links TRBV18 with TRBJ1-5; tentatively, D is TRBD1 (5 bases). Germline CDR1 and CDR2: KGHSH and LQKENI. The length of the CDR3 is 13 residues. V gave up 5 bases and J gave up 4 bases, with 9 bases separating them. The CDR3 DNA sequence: TGTGCCAGCTCAGATCAGGGAAATCAGCCCCAGCATTTT. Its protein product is CASSDQGNQPQHF.

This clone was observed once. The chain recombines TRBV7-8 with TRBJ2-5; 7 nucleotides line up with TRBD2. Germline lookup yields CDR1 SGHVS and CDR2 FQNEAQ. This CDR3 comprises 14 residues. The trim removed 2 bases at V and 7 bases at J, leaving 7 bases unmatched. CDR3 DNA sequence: TGTGCCAGCAGCTTAAGCGGGATGGGGCGGACCCAGTACTTC. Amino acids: CASSLSGMGRTQYF.

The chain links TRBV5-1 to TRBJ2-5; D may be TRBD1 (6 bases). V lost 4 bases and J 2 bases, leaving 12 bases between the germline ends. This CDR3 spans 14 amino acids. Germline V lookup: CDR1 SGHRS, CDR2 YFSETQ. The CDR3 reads CASSQDSSQETQYF. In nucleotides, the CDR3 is TGCGCCAGCAGCCAGGACAGTTCTCAAGAGACCCAGTACTTC.

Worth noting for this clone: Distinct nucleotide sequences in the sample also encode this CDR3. CDR3 in amino acids: CASSQNRAGANVLTF. The CDR3 DNA reads as TGTGCCAGCAGCCAGAACAGGGCTGGGGCCAACGTCCTGACTTTC. This rearrangement joins TRBV4-2 to TRBJ2-6; possible D gene TRBD1, 6 bases. V was clipped by 3 bases and J by 2 bases, with 8 bases between them. The length of the CDR3 is 15 residues. Germline CDR1 reads LGHNA; CDR2 reads YNFKEQ.

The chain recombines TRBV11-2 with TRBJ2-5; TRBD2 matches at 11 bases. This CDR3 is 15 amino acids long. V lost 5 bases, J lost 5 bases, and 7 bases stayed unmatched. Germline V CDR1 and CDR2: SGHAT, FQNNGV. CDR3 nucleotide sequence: TGTGCCAGCAGCCCCACTAGCGGGAGTTTGGAGACCCAGTACTTC. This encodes CASSPTSGSLETQYF.

Written as DNA, the CDR3 is TGTGCCAGCGGACCGACAGCCACAGATACGCAGTATTTT. The encoded protein is CASGPTATDTQYF. The chain recombines TRBV25-1 with TRBJ2-3, with D tentatively TRBD1 (5 bases). Germline V lookup: CDR1 MGHDK, CDR2 SYGVNS. This CDR3 has 13 residues. Trimming stripped 8 bases from V and 2 bases from J, with 11 bases between. Combining the CDR3 with reference TRBV25-1 and TRBJ2-3 gives the whole variable domain EADIYQTPRYLVIGTGKKITLECSQTMGHDKMYWYQQDPGMELHLIHYSYGVNSTEKGDLSSESTVSRIRTEHFPLTLESARPSHTSQYLCASGPTATDTQYFGPGTRLTVL.

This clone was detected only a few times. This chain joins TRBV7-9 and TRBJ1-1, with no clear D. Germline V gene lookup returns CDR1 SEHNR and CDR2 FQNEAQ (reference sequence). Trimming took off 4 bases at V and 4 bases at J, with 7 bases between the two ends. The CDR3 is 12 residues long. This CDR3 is CASSSRSTEAFF. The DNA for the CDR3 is TGTGCCAGCAGCTCCCGGAGCACTGAAGCTTTCTTT.

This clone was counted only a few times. This CDR3 is CASSRDSIEQFF. CDR3 DNA sequence: TGTGCCAGTAGTCGTGACTCCATTGAGCAGTTCTTC. This chain links TRBV19 with TRBJ2-1, with unresolved D. Per germline, CDR1 LNHDA and CDR2 SQIVND (reference sequence). The CDR3 contains 12 residues. V lost 5 bases and J lost 9, with 11 bases in between.